The entry below gives a single T cell receptor beta chain sequence along with its context. The clone's antigen remains unknown. No base quality information exists; no much larger clone differs at one position. This sample is part of a study of T cell repertoires in cytomegalovirus infection (dated by TCRdb to the late 2010s). The study in broad terms: Recently identified HLA-C-restricted CMV epitopes, whose presentation resists viral immunomodulation, were targeted by peptide stimulations together with well-studied HLA-B-restricted epitopes. Donor HLA type was relevant to the analysis, because carriage of CMV infection together with the matching HLA type was indicated by public TCR beta signatures. On the study overall, not on this receptor specifically: The ex vivo response was dominated by HLA-C-restricted CMV-specific TCR beta clonotypes, which also provided the single most frequent clonotype in two of eight donors. Carriers of CMV infection plus the relevant HLA type were discriminated by the cumulative frequency of public TCR beta family members in the study cohort and in an independent roughly 370-donor cohort.

The treatment or condition label, read with the paper, signifies: in vitro stimulation with specific CMV peptide epitopes to enrich CMV-specific T cells. The sequencing machine was an Illumina HiSeq 1500. Using fastp trimming at Q25 and MiXCR clonotype assembly, TCRdb reanalyzed the public sequencing data and kept in-frame beta chains. Entries that share a CDR3 protein sequence are merged under the most common genes and DNA. Here the sample has roughly 800,000 distinct CDR3 sequences; almost 30% occur a single time. Clones ranked in the top ten supply around 12% of the sample. This receptor was identified in a human donor in good health (CMV status not recorded). Some clones in this sample may be carry-over from other donors' samples. The sample consisted of cultured CD8+ T cells from PBMCs, taken from culture after CMV antigen stimulation.

The sequenced DNA: TGTGCCAGCAAACAGGGATACACTGAAGCTTTCTTT. Translated, it gives CASKQGYTEAFF. This sequence uses TRBV7-9 and TRBJ1-1; a tentative D match to TRBD1 spans 6 bases. Counted from cysteine to phenylalanine, this CDR3 has 12 amino acids. Here the CDR3 DNA is all that survives: 36 bases in frame from base 1. V and J are truncated by 7 bases and 3 bases respectively, leaving an intervening sequence of 9 bases. According to the germline V gene (reference sequence), CDR1 reads SEHNR and CDR2 reads FQNEAQ.